The clone carrying this TCR beta chain was counted a few times. The antigen is not known. These data come from a study of T cells in Graves' hyperthyroidism and ophthalmopathy. Study-wide results and limits: Also found in blood were most expanded thyroid clonotypes above 0.001. Stable hyperthyroidism was separated from ophthalmopathy by a model based on 13 V-J features.

Germline CDR1 and CDR2: SQVTM and ANQGSEA. The CDR3 is 14 residues long. The V gene end was trimmed by 4 bases and the J gene end by 4 bases; junction bases not matched to a gene: 6. The authors obtained PBMCs from about 9.5 ml of fresh peripheral blood. RNA transcripts yielded amplified TCR beta CDR3 regions. First-round RT-PCR with HTBI primers amplified the TCR CDR3 region. Using its own MiXCR run on the multiplex PCR reads, TCRdb lists one record per CDR3 protein. The repertoire has 640,000 or so distinct CDR3 sequences, about 14% of them found once; the top ten carry more than 6%. Input material: blood. This chain joins TRBV29-1 and TRBJ2-2, with TRBD2 matching over 7 bases. This TCR was sampled from a woman aged 18-29 years with Graves' ophthalmopathy. The CDR3 region is CSVGSPGGTGELFF. In DNA form, the CDR3 reads TGCAGCGTTGGTTCCCCGGGGGGCACCGGGGAGCTGTTTTTT.